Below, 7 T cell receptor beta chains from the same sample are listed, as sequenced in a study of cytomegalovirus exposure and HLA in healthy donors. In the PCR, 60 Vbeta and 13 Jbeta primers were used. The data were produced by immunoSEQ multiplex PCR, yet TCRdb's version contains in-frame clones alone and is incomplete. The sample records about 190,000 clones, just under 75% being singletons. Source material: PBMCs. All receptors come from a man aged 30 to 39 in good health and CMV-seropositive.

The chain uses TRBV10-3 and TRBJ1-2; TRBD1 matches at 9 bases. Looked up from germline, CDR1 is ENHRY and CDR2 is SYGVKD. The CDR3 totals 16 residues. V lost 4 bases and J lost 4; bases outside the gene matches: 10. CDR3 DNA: TGTGCCATCAGTGTGACCCCGGGACAGGGAGTCTATGGCTACACCTTC. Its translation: CAISVTPGQGVYGYTF.

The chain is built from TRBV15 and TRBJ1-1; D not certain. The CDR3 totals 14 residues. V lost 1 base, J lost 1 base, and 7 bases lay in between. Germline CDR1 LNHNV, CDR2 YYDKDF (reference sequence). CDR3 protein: CATSRGAENTEAFF. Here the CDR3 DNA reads TGTGCCACCAGCAGAGGAGCCGAGAACACTGAAGCTTTCTTT.

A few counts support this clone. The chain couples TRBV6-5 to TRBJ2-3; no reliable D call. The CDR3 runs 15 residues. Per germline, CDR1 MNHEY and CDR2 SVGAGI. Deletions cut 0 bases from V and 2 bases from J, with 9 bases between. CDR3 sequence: CASSYSSIDTDTQYF. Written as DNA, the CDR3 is TGTGCCAGCAGTTACTCGAGTATAGACACAGATACGCAGTATTTT.

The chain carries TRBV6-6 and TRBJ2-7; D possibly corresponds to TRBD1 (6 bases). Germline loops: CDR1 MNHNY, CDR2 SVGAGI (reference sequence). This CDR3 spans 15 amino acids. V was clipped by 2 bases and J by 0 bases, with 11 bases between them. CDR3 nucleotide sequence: TGTGCCAGCAGTTACGGTACAGGGAGCTCCTACGAGCAGTACTTC. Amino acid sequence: CASSYGTGSSYEQYF.

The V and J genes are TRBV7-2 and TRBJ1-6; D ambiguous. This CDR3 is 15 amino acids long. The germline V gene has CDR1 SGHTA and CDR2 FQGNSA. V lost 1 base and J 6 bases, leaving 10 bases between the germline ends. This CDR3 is CASSLGHGANSPLHF. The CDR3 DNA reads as TGTGCCAGCAGCTTAGGCCACGGAGCTAATTCACCCCTCCACTTT. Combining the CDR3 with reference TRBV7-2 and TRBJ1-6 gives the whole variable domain GAGVSQSPSNKVTEKGKDVELRCDPISGHTALYWYRQSLGQGLEFLIYFQGNSAPDKSGLPSDRFSAERTGGSVSTLTIQRTQQEDSAVYLCASSLGHGANSPLHFGNGTRLTVT.

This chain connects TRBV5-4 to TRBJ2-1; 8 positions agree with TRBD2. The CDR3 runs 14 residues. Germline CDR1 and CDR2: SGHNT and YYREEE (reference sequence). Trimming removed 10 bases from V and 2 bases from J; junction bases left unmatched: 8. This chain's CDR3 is CALGRAGAYNEQFF. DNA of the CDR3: TGTGCCTTGGGGCGAGCGGGAGCCTACAATGAGCAGTTCTTC.

The CDR3 nucleotides read TGTGCCAGCAGCCCCAGGGTTGCCACCGGGGAGCTGTTTTTT. Residues: CASSPRVATGELFF. The chain links TRBV7-9 to TRBJ2-2; D possibly corresponds to TRBD1 (5 bases). CDR3 length: 14 amino acids. Germline CDR1 is SEHNR and CDR2 is FQNEAQ (reference sequence). V was pared by 5 bases and J by 4 bases, with 11 bases between.